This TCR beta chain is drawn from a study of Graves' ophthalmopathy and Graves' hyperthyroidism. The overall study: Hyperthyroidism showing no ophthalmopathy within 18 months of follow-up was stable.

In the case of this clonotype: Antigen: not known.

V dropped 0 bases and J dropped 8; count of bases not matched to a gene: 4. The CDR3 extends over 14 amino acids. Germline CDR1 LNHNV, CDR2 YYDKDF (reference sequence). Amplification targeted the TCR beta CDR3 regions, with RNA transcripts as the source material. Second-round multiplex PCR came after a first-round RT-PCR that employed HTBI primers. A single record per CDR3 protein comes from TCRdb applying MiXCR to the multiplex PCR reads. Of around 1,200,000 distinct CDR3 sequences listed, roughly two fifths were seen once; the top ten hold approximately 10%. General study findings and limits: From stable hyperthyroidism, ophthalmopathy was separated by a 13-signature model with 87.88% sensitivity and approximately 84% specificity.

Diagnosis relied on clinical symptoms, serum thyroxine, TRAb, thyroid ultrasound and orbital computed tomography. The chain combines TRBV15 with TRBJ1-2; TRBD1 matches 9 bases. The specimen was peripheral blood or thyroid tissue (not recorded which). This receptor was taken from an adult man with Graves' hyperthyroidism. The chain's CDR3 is CATSRDGTGTGYTF. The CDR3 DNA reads TGTGCCACCAGCAGAGACGGGACAGGGACCGGCTACACCTTC.